The 13 T cell receptor beta chains listed next were all sequenced from one sample in a study of T-cell reconstitution after alpha-beta-depleted transplantation in children. Preparing the TCRbeta library involved the use of unique molecular identifiers. Using its own MiXCR run on the PCR reads, TCRdb lists one record per CDR3 protein. Here the sample spans approximately 980,000 distinct CDR3 sequences, under 30% being singletons. The input for sequencing was PBMCs, mostly from graft donor cells, taken 360 days after TCRalphabeta/CD19-depleted stem cell transplant. These receptor sequences come from a boy less than two years old who had a stem cell transplant for SCID, so the T cells may come from the graft donor.

The V call is TRBV6-1, the J call TRBJ1-5, with TRBD1 as a possible D gene (5 bases). The V and J ends lost 7 bases and 3 bases respectively, with 10 bases between them. From germline, CDR1 is MNHNS and CDR2 SASEGT. The CDR3 length is 13 residues. CDR3 DNA sequence: TGTGCCAGCAAGGGCAGGGTCAATCAGCCCCAGCATTTT. This translates into CASKGRVNQPQHF.

As for this clonotype: The conserved closing phenylalanine or tryptophan is absent in this CDR3, likely reflecting a read error. This chain links TRBV12-3 or TRBV12-4 with TRBJ1-4; 7 bases are shared with TRBD1. CDR3 length: 16 amino acids. With V trimmed by 5 bases and J by 5 bases, 11 bases remained unmatched. The CDR3 region has the DNA TGTGCCAGCAGTCCCCAGTTAGGGGGCCCGAATGAAAAACTGTTTGTT. Protein product: CASSPQLGGPNEKLFV.

This clonotype showed up just a few times. V is TRBV20-1 and J is TRBJ1-1; D remains unclear. The CDR3 length is 13 residues. Germline CDR1 is DFQATT and CDR2 is SNEGSKA (reference sequence). Deletions cut 0 bases from V and 8 bases from J, with 13 bases between. The CDR3 region has the DNA TGCAGTGCTAGAGATCGGAGGGCAGGAGAAGCTTTCTTT. Protein: CSARDRRAGEAFF.

There are a few counts of this clonotype. V is TRBV28 and J is TRBJ2-1, with 12 bases aligning to TRBD2. Trimming removed 8 bases from V and 8 bases from J; junction bases left unmatched: 10. Germline values: CDR1 MDHEN, CDR2 SYDVKM. This CDR3 has 15 residues. The DNA for the CDR3 is TGTGCCAGCGGGACTAGCGGGCGACTGACGGATGAGCAGTTCTTC. Translation gives CASGTSGRLTDEQFF.

This clonotype was seen a handful of times. This rearrangement joins TRBV11-2 to TRBJ2-1; 9 bases agree with TRBD2. The CDR3 has 19 amino acids. CDR1 is SGHAT, CDR2 FQNNGV, per germline. Trimming removed 8 bases from V and 2 bases from J; junction bases left unmatched: 19. CDR3 coding DNA: TGTGCCAGCTCTCCCCAAGGCGGGGGGGCGTCCCTACCCTACAATGAGCAGTTCTTC. Its protein product is CASSPQGGGASLPYNEQFF.

Only a few counts were recorded for this clonotype. J is TRBJ1-1 and V is TRBV20-1; possibly TRBD1 for D (6 bases). The CDR3 is 13 amino acids. Germline V lookup: CDR1 DFQATT, CDR2 SNEGSKA (reference sequence). The germline V and J ends were trimmed by 1 base and 6 bases, with 12 bases remaining between them. In nucleotides, the CDR3 is TGCAGTGCTAGAGGCATCAGGGGCGCTGAAGCTTTCTTT. Translation gives CSARGIRGAEAFF.

Only one count was recorded for this clonotype. This rearrangement joins TRBV15 to TRBJ2-5; 8 positions match TRBD1. With V trimmed by 5 bases and J by 2 bases, 7 bases remained unmatched. The CDR3 contains 15 residues. Germline lookup yields CDR1 LNHNV and CDR2 YYDKDF (reference sequence). The CDR3 region has the DNA TGTGCCACCAGCTGGGGGGACAGGACGCAAGAGACCCAGTACTTC. Translation gives CATSWGDRTQETQYF. The whole variable domain, filled in from reference TRBV15 and TRBJ2-5, reads DAMVIQNPRYQVTQFGKPVTLSCSQTLNHNVMYWYQQKSSQAPKLLFHYYDKDFNNEADTPDNFQSRRPNTSFCFLDIRSPGLGDTAMYLCATSWGDRTQETQYFGPGTRLLVL.

This sequence joins TRBV4-2 and TRBJ1-3; a possible D gene is TRBD1 (6 bases). CDR1 is LGHNA, CDR2 YNFKEQ, per germline. The CDR3 contains 16 residues. V dropped 0 bases and J dropped 1 base, with 10 bases sitting between them. CDR3 sequence (DNA): TGTGCCAGCAGCCAAGATCCCGGACAGTCTGGAAACACCATATATTTT. Translation gives CASSQDPGQSGNTIYF.

The chain has TRBV27 and TRBJ2-5, with unresolved D. The CDR3 extends over 15 amino acids. Germline V gene lookup returns CDR1 MNHEY and CDR2 SMNVEV (reference sequence). V lost 6 bases, J lost 5 bases, and 19 bases lay in between. The CDR3 here is CASSSLVGGSETQYF. CDR3 DNA: TGTGCCAGCAGCTCTCTGGTAGGCGGTTCCGAGACCCAGTACTTC.

The J gene is TRBJ1-2, the V gene TRBV7-9; no definite D call. The length of the CDR3 is 15 residues. Germline V gene data show CDR1 as SEHNR and CDR2 as FQNEAQ (reference sequence). The ends were cut back, 0 bases at V and 2 bases at J, with 10 bases in the middle. The CDR3 DNA is TGTGCCAGCAGCTTAGCCCTCCCGGGAAACTATGGCTACACCTTC. It specifies CASSLALPGNYGYTF.

Here the CDR3 reads CAWSVLTSGTEAFF. The CDR3 nucleotides read TGTGCCTGGAGTGTACTAACTTCGGGGACTGAAGCTTTCTTT. This chain links TRBV30 with TRBJ1-1; D not resolved. The CDR3 runs 14 residues. The germline V and J ends were trimmed by 0 bases and 5 bases, with 13 bases remaining between them. Germline lookup yields CDR1 GTSNPN and CDR2 SVGIG (reference sequence). Variable domain in full (rest from reference TRBV30 and TRBJ1-1): SQTIHQWPATLVQPVGSPLSLECTVEGTSNPNLYWYRQAAGRGLQLLFYSVGIGQISSEVPQNLSASRPQDRQFILSSKKLLLSDSGFYLCAWSVLTSGTEAFFGQGTRLTVV.

The rearrangement links TRBV10-3 to TRBJ2-2, with D perhaps TRBD1 or TRBD2 (5 bases each). This CDR3 is built from 16 residues. V was shortened by 6 bases and J by 5 bases, with 19 bases between the two germline ends. Germline V gene lookup returns CDR1 ENHRY and CDR2 SYGVKD. CDR3 protein: CAISRTGTPTTGELFF. Written as DNA, the CDR3 is TGTGCCATCAGCCGAACCGGGACCCCAACGACCGGGGAGCTGTTTTTT.

The chain recombines TRBV5-6 with TRBJ1-1; no clear D. Trimming removed 0 bases at V and 0 bases at J, with 9 bases between. The CDR3 length is 15 residues. Per germline, CDR1 SGHDT and CDR2 YYEEEE. The CDR3 loop is CASSLVRPMNTEAFF. In DNA, the CDR3 is TGTGCCAGCAGCTTGGTTCGGCCGATGAACACTGAAGCTTTCTTT.